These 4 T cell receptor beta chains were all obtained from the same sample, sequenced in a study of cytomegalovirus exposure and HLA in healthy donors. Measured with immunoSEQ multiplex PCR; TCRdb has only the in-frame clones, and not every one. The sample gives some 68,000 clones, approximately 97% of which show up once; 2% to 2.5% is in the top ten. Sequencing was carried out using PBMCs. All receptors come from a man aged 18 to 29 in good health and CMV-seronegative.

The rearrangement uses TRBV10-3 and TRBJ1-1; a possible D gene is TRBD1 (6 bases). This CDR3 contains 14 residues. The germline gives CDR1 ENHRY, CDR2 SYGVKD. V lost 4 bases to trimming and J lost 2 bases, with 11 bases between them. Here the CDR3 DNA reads TGTGCCATCAGTGGGACAGCTTTTAACACTGAAGCTTTCTTT. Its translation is CAISGTAFNTEAFF.

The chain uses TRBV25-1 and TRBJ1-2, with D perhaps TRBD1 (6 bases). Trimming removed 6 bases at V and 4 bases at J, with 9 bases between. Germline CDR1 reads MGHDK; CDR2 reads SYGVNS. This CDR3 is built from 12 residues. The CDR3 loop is CASSKQGYGYTF. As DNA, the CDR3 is TGTGCCAGCAGCAAACAGGGCTATGGCTACACCTTC.

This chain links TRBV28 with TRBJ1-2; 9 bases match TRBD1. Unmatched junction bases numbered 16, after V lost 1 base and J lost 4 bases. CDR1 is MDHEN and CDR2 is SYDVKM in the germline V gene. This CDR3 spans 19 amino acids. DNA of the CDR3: TGTGCCAGCAGTTTATTGGTCGATCGGGGACAGGGCCGTTCCTATGGCTACACCTTC. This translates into CASSLLVDRGQGRSYGYTF.

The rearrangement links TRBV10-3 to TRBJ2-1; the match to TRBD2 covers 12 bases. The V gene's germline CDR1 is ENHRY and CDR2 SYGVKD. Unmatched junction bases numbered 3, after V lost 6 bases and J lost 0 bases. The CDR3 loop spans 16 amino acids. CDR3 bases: TGTGCCATCAGAGAGACTAGCGGGAGCTCCTACAATGAGCAGTTCTTC. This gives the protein CAIRETSGSSYNEQFF.